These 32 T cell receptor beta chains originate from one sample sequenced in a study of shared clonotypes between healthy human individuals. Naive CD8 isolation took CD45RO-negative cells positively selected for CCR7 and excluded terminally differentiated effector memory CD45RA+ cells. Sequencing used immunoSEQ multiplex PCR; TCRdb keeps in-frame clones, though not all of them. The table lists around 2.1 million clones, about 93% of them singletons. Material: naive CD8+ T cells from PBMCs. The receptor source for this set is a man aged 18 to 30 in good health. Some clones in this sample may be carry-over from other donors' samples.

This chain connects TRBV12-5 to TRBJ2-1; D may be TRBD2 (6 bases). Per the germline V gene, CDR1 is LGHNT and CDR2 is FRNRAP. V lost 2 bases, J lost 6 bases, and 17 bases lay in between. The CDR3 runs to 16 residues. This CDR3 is CASGLLPAGDFNEQFF. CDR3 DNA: TGTGCTAGTGGTTTGCTACCGGCCGGGGACTTCAATGAGCAGTTCTTC.

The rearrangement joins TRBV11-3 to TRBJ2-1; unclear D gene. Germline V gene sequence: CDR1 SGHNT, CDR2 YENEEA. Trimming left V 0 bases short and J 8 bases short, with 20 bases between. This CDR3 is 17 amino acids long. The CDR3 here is CASSLDPASSSWDEQFF. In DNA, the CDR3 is TGTGCCAGCAGCTTAGATCCGGCTAGTTCCTCCTGGGATGAGCAGTTCTTC.

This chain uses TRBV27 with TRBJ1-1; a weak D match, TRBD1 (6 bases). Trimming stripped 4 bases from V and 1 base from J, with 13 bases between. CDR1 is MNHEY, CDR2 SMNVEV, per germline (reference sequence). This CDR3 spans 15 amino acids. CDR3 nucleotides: TGTGCCAGCAGTTATTGGGGGGCATCGAACACTGAAGCTTTCTTT. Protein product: CASSYWGASNTEAFF.

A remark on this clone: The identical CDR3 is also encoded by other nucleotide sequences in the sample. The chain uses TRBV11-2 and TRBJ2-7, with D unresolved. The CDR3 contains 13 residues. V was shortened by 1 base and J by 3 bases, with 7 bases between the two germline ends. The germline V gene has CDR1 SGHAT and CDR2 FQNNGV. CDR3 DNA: TGTGCCAGCAGCTTAGGTGCCGGCTACGAGCAGTACTTC. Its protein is CASSLGAGYEQYF.

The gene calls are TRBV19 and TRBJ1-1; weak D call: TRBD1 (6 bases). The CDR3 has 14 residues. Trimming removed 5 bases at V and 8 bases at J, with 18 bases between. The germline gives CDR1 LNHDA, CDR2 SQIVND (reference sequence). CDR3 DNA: TGTGCCAGTAGTCCCTTCTCGCGGACAGAGGAAGCTTTCTTT. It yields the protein CASSPFSRTEEAFF.

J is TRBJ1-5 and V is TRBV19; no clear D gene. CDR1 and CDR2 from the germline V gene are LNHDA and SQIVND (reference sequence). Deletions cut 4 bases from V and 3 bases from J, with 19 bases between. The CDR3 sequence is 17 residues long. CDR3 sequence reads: CASSTVYAGYINQPQHF. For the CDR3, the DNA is TGTGCCAGTAGTACTGTGTACGCAGGTTACATCAATCAGCCCCAGCATTTT. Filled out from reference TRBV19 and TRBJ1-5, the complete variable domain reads DGGITQSPKYLFRKEGQNVTLSCEQNLNHDAMYWYRQDPGQGLRLIYYSQIVNDFQKGDIAEGYSVSREKKESFPLTVTSAQKNPTAFYLCASSTVYAGYINQPQHFGDGTRLSIL.

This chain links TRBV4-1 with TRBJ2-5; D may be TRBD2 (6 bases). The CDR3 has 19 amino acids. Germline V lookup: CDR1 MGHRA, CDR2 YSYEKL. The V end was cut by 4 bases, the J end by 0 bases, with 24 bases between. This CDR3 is CASSPHSRGRTSYQETQYF. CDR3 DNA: TGCGCCAGCAGCCCCCATAGCCGGGGGAGGACCTCGTACCAAGAGACCCAGTACTTC.

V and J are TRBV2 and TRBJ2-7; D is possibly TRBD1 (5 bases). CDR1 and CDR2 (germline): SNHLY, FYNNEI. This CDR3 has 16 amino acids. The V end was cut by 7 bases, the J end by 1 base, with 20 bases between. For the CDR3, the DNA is TGTGCCAGCACGGCTTCGGGCAGGGCCCCGTCCTACGAGCAGTACTTC. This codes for CASTASGRAPSYEQYF.

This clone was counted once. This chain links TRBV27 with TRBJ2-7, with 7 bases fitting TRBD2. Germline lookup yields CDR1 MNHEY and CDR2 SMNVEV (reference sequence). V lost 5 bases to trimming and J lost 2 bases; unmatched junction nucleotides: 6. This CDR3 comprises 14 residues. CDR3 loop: CASSPGEGPYEQYF. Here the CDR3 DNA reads TGTGCCAGCAGTCCGGGGGAGGGCCCCTACGAGCAGTACTTC.

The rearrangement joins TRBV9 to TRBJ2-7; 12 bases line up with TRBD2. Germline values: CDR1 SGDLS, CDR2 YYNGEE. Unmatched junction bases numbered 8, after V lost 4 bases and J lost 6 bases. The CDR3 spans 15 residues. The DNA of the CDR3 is TGTGCCAGCAGCCCTCAGACTAGCGGGAGCGGCGAGCAGTACTTC. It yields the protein CASSPQTSGSGEQYF.

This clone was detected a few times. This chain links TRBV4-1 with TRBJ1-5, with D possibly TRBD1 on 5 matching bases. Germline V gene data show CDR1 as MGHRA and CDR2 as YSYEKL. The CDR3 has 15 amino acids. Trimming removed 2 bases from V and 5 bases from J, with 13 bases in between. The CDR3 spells CASSQPGTRDQPQHF. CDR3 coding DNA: TGCGCCAGCAGCCAACCCGGGACTAGGGATCAGCCCCAGCATTTT.

As DNA, the CDR3 is TGTGCCAGCAGCGTAGGTGGAACGTTGACCTACGAGCAGTACTTC. Translating gives CASSVGGTLTYEQYF. The chain carries TRBV9 and TRBJ2-7; D is uncertain. Germline V lookup: CDR1 SGDLS, CDR2 YYNGEE. CDR3 length: 15 residues. Trimming removed 0 bases from V and 2 bases from J, with 12 bases in between.

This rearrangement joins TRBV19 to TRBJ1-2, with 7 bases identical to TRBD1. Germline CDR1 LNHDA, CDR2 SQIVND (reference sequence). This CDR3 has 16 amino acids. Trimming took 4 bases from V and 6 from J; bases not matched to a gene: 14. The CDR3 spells CASSTLPQGRKDGYTF. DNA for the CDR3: TGTGCCAGTAGTACCCTCCCACAGGGGAGGAAGGATGGCTACACCTTC.

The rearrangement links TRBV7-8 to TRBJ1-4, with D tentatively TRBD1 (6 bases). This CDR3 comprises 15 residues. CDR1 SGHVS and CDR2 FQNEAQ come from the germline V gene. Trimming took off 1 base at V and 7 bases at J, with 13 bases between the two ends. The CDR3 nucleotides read TGTGCCAGCAGCTTAGGGCCAGGGGTCTCTGAAAAACTGTTTTTT. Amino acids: CASSLGPGVSEKLFF. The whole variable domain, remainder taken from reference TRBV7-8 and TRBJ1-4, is GAGVSQSPRYKVAKRGQDVALRCDPISGHVSLFWYQQALGQGPEFLTYFQNEAQLDKSGLPSDRFFAERPEGSVSTLKIQRTQQEDSAVYLCASSLGPGVSEKLFFGSGTQLSVL.

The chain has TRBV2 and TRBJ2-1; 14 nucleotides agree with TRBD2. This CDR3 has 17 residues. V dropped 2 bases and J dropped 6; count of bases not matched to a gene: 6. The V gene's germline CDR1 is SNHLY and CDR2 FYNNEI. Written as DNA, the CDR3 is TGTGCCAGCAGTGAATCTTTGGGACTAGCGGGAGTCAATGAGCAGTTCTTC. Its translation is CASSESLGLAGVNEQFF. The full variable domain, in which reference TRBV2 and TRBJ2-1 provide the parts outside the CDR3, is EPEVTQTPSHQVTQMGQEVILRCVPISNHLYFYWYRQILGQKVEFLVSFYNNEISEKSEIFDDQFSVERPDGSNFTLKIRSTKLEDSAMYFCASSESLGLAGVNEQFFGPGTRLTVL.

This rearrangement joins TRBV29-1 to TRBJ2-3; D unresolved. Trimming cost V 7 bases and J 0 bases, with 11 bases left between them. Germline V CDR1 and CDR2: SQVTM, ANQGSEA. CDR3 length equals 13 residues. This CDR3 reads CSAWTDSTDTQYF. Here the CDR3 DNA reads TGCAGCGCTTGGACGGATAGCACAGATACGCAGTATTTT.

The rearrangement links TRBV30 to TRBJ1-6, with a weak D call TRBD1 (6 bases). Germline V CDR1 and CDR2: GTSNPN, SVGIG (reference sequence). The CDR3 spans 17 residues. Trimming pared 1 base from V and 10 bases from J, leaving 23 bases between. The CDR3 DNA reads TGTGCCTGGAGTGCGCAGAGGGAGTGGGGGCTCGACTCACCCCTCCACTTT. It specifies CAWSAQREWGLDSPLHF. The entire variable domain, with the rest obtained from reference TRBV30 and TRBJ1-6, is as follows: SQTIHQWPATLVQPVGSPLSLECTVEGTSNPNLYWYRQAAGRGLQLLFYSVGIGQISSEVPQNLSASRPQDRQFILSSKKLLLSDSGFYLCAWSAQREWGLDSPLHFGNGTRLTVT.

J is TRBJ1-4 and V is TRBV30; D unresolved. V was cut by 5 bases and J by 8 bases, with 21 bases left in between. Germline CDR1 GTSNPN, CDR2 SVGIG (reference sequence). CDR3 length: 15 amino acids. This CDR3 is CAWSGGAPGGEKLFF. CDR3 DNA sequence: TGTGCCTGGTCTGGTGGTGCGCCGGGTGGCGAAAAACTGTTTTTT.

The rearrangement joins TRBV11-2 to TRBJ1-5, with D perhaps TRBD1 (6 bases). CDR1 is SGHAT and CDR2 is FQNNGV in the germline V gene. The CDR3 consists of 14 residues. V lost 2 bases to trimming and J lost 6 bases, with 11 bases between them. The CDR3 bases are TGTGCCAGCAGCTTAACAGGGACGGCTCAGCCCCAGCATTTT. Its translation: CASSLTGTAQPQHF.

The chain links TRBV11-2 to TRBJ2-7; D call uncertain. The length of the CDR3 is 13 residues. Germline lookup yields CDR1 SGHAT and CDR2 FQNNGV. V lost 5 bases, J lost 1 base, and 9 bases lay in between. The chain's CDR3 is CASSHDWSYEQYF. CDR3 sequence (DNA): TGTGCCAGCAGCCACGATTGGTCCTACGAGCAGTACTTC.

The CDR3 DNA reads as TGTGCTAGTGGTTTGTCCCCGTACACTGAAGCTTTCTTT. It translates to CASGLSPYTEAFF. The chain carries TRBV12-5 and TRBJ1-1; D gene unclear. The germline V gene has CDR1 LGHNT and CDR2 FRNRAP. The CDR3 length is 13 residues. The germline V and J ends were trimmed by 2 bases and 3 bases, with 7 bases remaining between them. Together with reference TRBV12-5 and TRBJ1-1, the CDR3 gives the full variable domain: DARVTQTPRHKVTEMGQEVTMRCQPILGHNTVFWYRQTMMQGLELLAYFRNRAPLDDSGMPKDRFSAEMPDATLATLKIQPSEPRDSAVYFCASGLSPYTEAFFGQGTRLTVV.

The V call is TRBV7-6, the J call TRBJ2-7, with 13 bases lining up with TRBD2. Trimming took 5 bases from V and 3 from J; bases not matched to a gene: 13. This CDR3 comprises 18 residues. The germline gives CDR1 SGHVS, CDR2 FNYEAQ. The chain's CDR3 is CASSPRTSGSLFGYEQYF. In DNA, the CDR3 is TGTGCCAGCAGCCCGCGGACTAGCGGGAGTTTGTTTGGCTACGAGCAGTACTTC.

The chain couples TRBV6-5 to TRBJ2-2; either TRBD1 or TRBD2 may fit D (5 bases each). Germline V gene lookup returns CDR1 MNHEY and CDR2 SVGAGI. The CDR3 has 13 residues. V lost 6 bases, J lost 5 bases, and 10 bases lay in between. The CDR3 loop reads CASSQGVTGELFF. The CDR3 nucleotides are TGTGCCAGCAGCCAGGGAGTTACCGGGGAGCTGTTTTTT.

The CDR3 bases are TGTGCCAGCAGTTTGGGCAGGGTAGGTAACACTGAAGCTTTCTTT. Translation: CASSLGRVGNTEAFF. The V gene is TRBV27, the J gene TRBJ1-1, with a tentative D call TRBD1 (5 bases). This CDR3 is built from 15 residues. Deletions cut 3 bases from V and 2 bases from J, with 13 bases between. Germline V gene sequence: CDR1 MNHEY, CDR2 SMNVEV (reference sequence).

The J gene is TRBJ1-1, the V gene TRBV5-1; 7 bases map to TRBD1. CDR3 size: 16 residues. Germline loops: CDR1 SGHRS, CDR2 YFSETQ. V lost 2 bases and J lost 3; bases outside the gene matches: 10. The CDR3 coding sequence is TGCGCCAGCAGCTTACCGGGACAGTCGATGGACACTGAAGCTTTCTTT. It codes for CASSLPGQSMDTEAFF.

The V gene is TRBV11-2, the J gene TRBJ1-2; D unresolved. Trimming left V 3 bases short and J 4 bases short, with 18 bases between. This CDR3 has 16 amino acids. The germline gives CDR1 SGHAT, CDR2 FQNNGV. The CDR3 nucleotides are TGTGCCAGCAGCTTGGGTATTGGAGTCCCGGGCTATGGCTACACCTTC. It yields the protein CASSLGIGVPGYGYTF.

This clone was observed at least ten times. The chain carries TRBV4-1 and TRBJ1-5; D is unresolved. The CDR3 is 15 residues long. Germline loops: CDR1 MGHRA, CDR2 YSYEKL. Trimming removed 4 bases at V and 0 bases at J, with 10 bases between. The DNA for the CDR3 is TGCGCCAGCAGCCTGGATGGGTTTAGCAATCAGCCCCAGCATTTT. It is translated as CASSLDGFSNQPQHF.

CDR3 nucleotides: TGTGCCAGCAGCGTAGGGGCAGGGTACACCTACGAGCAGTACTTC. Protein product: CASSVGAGYTYEQYF. This chain links TRBV9 with TRBJ2-7; possibly TRBD1 for D (5 bases). Trimming took off 0 bases at V and 2 bases at J, with 12 bases between the two ends. This CDR3 contains 15 residues. From germline, CDR1 is SGDLS and CDR2 YYNGEE. Full variable domain (remainder filled in from reference TRBV9 and TRBJ2-7): DSGVTQTPKHLITATGQRVTLRCSPRSGDLSVYWYQQSLDQGLQFLIQYYNGEERAKGNILERFSAQQFPDLHSELNLSSLELGDSALYFCASSVGAGYTYEQYFGPGTRLTVT.

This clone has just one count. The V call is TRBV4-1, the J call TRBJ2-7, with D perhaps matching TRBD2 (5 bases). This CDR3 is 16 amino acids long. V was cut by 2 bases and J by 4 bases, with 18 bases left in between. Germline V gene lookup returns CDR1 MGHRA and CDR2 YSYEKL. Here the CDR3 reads CASSQTFSEPRYEQYF. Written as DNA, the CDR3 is TGCGCCAGCAGCCAAACATTTAGCGAGCCCCGATACGAGCAGTACTTC.

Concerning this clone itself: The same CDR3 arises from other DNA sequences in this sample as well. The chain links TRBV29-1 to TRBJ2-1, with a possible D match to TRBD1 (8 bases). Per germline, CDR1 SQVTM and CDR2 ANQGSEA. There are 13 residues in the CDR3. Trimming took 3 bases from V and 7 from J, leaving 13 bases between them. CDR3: CSVDPQGGNEQFF. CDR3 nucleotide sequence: TGCAGCGTTGACCCACAGGGGGGGAATGAGCAGTTCTTC.

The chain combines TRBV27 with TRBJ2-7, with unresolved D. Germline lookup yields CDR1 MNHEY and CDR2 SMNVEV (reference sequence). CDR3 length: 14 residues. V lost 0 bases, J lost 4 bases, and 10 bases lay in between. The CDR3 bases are TGTGCCAGCAGTTTATCGATTGACGGATACGAGCAGTACTTC. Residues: CASSLSIDGYEQYF.

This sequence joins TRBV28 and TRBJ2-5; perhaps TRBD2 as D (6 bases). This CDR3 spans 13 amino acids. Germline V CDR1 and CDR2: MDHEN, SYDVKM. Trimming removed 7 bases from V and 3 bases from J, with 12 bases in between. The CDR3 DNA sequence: TGTGCCAGCATGGGCGGGGCAAAAGAGACCCAGTACTTC. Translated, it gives CASMGGAKETQYF.